Listed here is a single T cell receptor beta chain. The antigen remains undetermined. This record belongs to a study of cytomegalovirus exposure and HLA in healthy donors. Overall study results and limits: In a later analysis, donors in an Asian-associated ancestry cluster reportedly had fewer N-insertions in productive TCRs than the cohort mean. Cytomegalovirus association was listed for 164 TCR beta chains.

The PCR ran on 60 Vbeta and 13 Jbeta primers. The repertoire was sequenced with immunoSEQ multiplex PCR; TCRdb's copy has only in-frame clones and lacks some. The sample comprises just under 150,000 clones, roughly 80% of which are singletons, and approximately 2.9% rests with the top ten. J lost 1 base, V lost 5 bases, and 13 bases had no gene match. Per the germline V gene, CDR1 is SEHNR and CDR2 is FQNEAQ (reference sequence). The CDR3 is 17 residues long. Sequenced material: PBMCs. The chain employs TRBV7-9 and TRBJ2-5; 7 positions agree with TRBD2. The TCR was taken from a woman aged 30 to 39 in good health and CMV-seronegative. This CDR3 is CASSRLVAGQIQETQYF. The CDR3 nucleotides read TGTGCCAGCAGCCGTCTTGTAGCGGGCCAAATCCAAGAGACCCAGTACTTC.